This T cell receptor beta chain was recovered during a study of metastatic and nonmetastatic thyroid tumors. Study-wide background: Repertoire comparison spanned blood and tumor or nodule tissue of malignant and benign thyroid patients.

Thyroid surgery had not been preceded by any treatment in any patient. Using MiXCR, TCRdb re-called clones from the PCR reads. The repertoire includes about 38,000 clones, roughly 28% of them detected once, and roughly 10% sits in the top ten. This clone was observed at least ten times. This TCR was recovered from a male donor with papillary thyroid cancer or a benign thyroid nodule (not recorded which). Some clones in this sample may be carry-over from other donors' samples. The sample was blood.

The CDR3 nucleotides read TGCGCCGCTGATATTTCCGGGACTAGCGGGAGGGGGGGCACAGATACGCAGTATTTT. It yields the protein CAADISGTSGRGGTDTQYF. The V call is TRBV5-1, the J call TRBJ2-3, with 16 bases aligning to TRBD2. Looked up from germline, CDR1 is SGHRS and CDR2 is YFSETQ. The length of the CDR3 is 19 residues. V was pared by 10 bases and J by 1 base, with 15 bases of the junction left unmatched.